The source of this T cell receptor beta chain is a study of cytomegalovirus exposure and HLA in healthy donors. Study-wide results and caveats: Investigators reported about 160 TCR beta chains as tied to cytomegalovirus.

The PCR employed 60 Vbeta primers together with 13 Jbeta primers. Under the authors' procedure: In a later analysis, of 79 million or so unique beta chains, about 12 million appeared in at least two donors. Using immunoSEQ multiplex PCR, the repertoire was profiled, and TCRdb retains in-frame clones only, with some absent. The D gene and trimming were derived from the DNA, and the V and J assignments and clone size from that table. This sample has some 180,000 clones; 75% to 80% occur once, and the top ten carry 2.5% to 3%. As to this clone: What it binds is not known.

With V trimmed by 2 bases and J by 9 bases, 8 bases remained unmatched. This CDR3 spans 15 amino acids. Germline-derived CDR1 and CDR2 are MNHNS and SASEGT. The chain uses TRBV6-1 and TRBJ2-1, with TRBD2 identical over 9 bases. The sample taken for sequencing was PBMCs. The source of this sequence is a female donor in good health and CMV-seronegative. CDR3 bases: TGTGCCAGCAGTGAACTCGCGGGAGGGCGCTCTGAGCAGTTCTTC. Translated: CASSELAGGRSEQFF.